The 15 T cell receptor beta chains presented below share a single source sample, sequenced in a study of post-analysis software for immune sequencing data. The study, taken as a whole, reports: The five TRBV segments detected at higher frequency in patients than in controls included TRBV5-6, TRBV5-1 and TRBV20-1.

The antigens of these receptors remain unknown. Unique molecular identifiers tagged the TCR beta cDNA libraries. A single record per CDR3 protein comes from TCRdb applying MiXCR to the PCR reads. Of about 460,000 distinct CDR3 sequences in the sample, over 35% were seen once. The sample comprised blood. Receptors originate from a girl aged 5 to 17 with multiple sclerosis.

In this sample, this clonotype turned up once. This chain links TRBV4-2 with TRBJ1-5; D might be TRBD1 (5 bases). The CDR3 totals 16 residues. V lost 1 base to trimming and J lost 3 bases, with 13 bases between them. Germline V gene data show CDR1 as LGHNA and CDR2 as YNFKEQ. Written as DNA, the CDR3 is TGTGCCAGCAGCCAAGCAGCTGGGGGGTTCAATCAGCCCCAGCATTTT. As protein: CASSQAAGGFNQPQHF.

As to this clonotype: Mismatch with germline at one junction end may stem from a read error. The chain links TRBV7-2 to TRBJ2-3, with 7 nucleotides matching TRBD2. The CDR3 consists of 16 residues. CDR1 and CDR2 (germline): SGHTA, FQGNSA. The CDR3 loop is CASSLVTGAGTDMQYF. The CDR3 DNA follows: TGTGCCAGCAGCTTAGTTACGGGAGCGGGAACAGATATGCAGTATTTT.

CDR3 DNA sequence: TGCAGTGCTACCAGCGGCTTGGGGGATTTGAGAGGCTACACCTTC. Translation: CSATSGLGDLRGYTF. The rearrangement links TRBV20-1 to TRBJ1-2; D is perhaps TRBD1 (5 bases). V gave up 4 bases and J gave up 8 bases, with 23 bases separating them. This CDR3 is built from 15 residues. Germline CDR1 reads DFQATT; CDR2 reads SNEGSKA (reference sequence).

This rearrangement joins TRBV20-1 to TRBJ2-3; possibly TRBD2 for D (5 bases). The V gene lost 2 bases and the J gene lost 4 bases, with 13 bases spanning the gap. The CDR3 runs to 14 residues. CDR1 DFQATT and CDR2 SNEGSKA come from the germline V gene (reference sequence). The CDR3 nucleotides read TGCAGTGCTAGATCCGAGAGTAGCGCAGATACGCAGTATTTT. Its translation: CSARSESSADTQYF.

This clonotype was recorded a few times. This chain joins TRBV7-3 and TRBJ2-7, with 11 bases lining up with TRBD2. The germline CDR1 and CDR2 sequences are SGHTA and FQGTGA. This CDR3 has 18 residues. V was pared by 1 base and J by 2 bases, with 10 bases of the junction left unmatched. The CDR3 nucleotides read TGTGCCAGCAGCTTAATAGAAGGGCGACTAGCGGGGACCTACGAGCAGTACTTC. As protein: CASSLIEGRLAGTYEQYF.

The gene calls are TRBV9 and TRBJ2-1; 7 positions match TRBD2. The CDR3 is made up of 14 amino acids. The germline CDR1 and CDR2 sequences are SGDLS and YYNGEE. Unmatched junction bases numbered 8, after V lost 5 bases and J lost 6 bases. The DNA of the CDR3 is TGTGCCAGCAGTTTGTTCGGGAGGTTCAATGAGCAGTTCTTC. Translation gives CASSLFGRFNEQFF.

This clonotype was seen a few times. The V gene is TRBV5-1, the J gene TRBJ2-5; 12 bases match TRBD2. This CDR3 is built from 17 residues. The J segment lost 2 bases and the V segment lost 0 bases, leaving 5 bases of the junction unmatched. Germline CDR1 reads SGHRS; CDR2 reads YFSETQ. As DNA, the CDR3 is TGCGCCAGCAGCTTGGGACTAGCGGGAGAGGCGCAAGAGACCCAGTACTTC. Protein product: CASSLGLAGEAQETQYF. The whole variable domain, remainder taken from reference TRBV5-1 and TRBJ2-5, is KAGVTQTPRYLIKTRGQQVTLSCSPISGHRSVSWYQQTPGQGLQFLFEYFSETQRNKGNFPGRFSGRQFSNSRSEMNVSTLELGDSALYLCASSLGLAGEAQETQYFGPGTRLLVL.

J is TRBJ2-3 and V is TRBV5-5; a possible D gene is TRBD2 (5 bases). This CDR3 comprises 15 residues. Germline V gives CDR1 SGHKS, CDR2 YYEKEE (reference sequence). V was clipped by 1 base and J by 0 bases, with 9 bases between them. CDR3 bases: TGTGCCAGCAGCTTGTTCGGCGGGAGCACAGATACGCAGTATTTT. Protein sequence: CASSLFGGSTDTQYF.

This chain uses TRBV3-1 with TRBJ2-1; 7 nucleotides align to TRBD2. Germline V gives CDR1 LGHDT, CDR2 YNNKEL (reference sequence). V lost 0 bases to trimming and J lost 9 bases; unmatched junction nucleotides: 11. The CDR3 is 16 residues long. This chain's CDR3 is CASSQDMASGIGEQFF. The CDR3, as DNA: TGTGCCAGCAGCCAAGATATGGCTAGCGGTATCGGTGAGCAGTTCTTC.

This clonotype was observed a few times. This chain connects TRBV5-1 to TRBJ2-7, with D possibly being TRBD1 (5 bases). V shed 2 bases and J shed 6 bases, with 15 bases lying between them. CDR1 is SGHRS and CDR2 is YFSETQ in the germline V gene. The CDR3 has 14 amino acids. CDR3 region: CASSLSHTGSEQYF. The CDR3 nucleotides are TGCGCCAGCAGCTTAAGTCATACAGGATCCGAGCAGTACTTC.

This clonotype showed up just a few times. The genes are TRBV10-3 and TRBJ2-3, with D perhaps matching TRBD1 or TRBD2 (5 bases each). This CDR3 region has 13 residues. V shed 10 bases and J shed 2 bases, with 13 bases lying between them. Germline CDR1 is ENHRY and CDR2 is SYGVKD. CDR3 sequence reads: CATRGFPTDTQYF. The CDR3 bases are TGTGCCACCCGGGGCTTCCCCACAGATACGCAGTATTTT.

This clonotype has just a few counts. The V and J genes are TRBV29-1 and TRBJ2-5; D perhaps matches TRBD1 (5 bases). The CDR3 contains 13 residues. Germline loops: CDR1 SQVTM, CDR2 ANQGSEA. V was cut by 4 bases and J by 1 base, with 10 bases left in between. The chain's CDR3 is CSVADNPQETQYF. The CDR3 DNA follows: TGCAGCGTTGCGGACAACCCCCAAGAGACCCAGTACTTC.

The genes are TRBV5-1 and TRBJ2-7; D is unclear. CDR1 and CDR2 from the germline V gene are SGHRS and YFSETQ. V lost 4 bases and J 0 bases, leaving 8 bases between the germline ends. The CDR3 contains 13 residues. CDR3 in DNA: TGCGCCAGCAGCCCTGACGTCTCCTACGAGCAGTACTTC. This gives the protein CASSPDVSYEQYF.

The chain uses TRBV20-1 and TRBJ2-7; 10 bases map to TRBD2. This CDR3 has 13 residues. The junction had 4 bases not matched to a gene; V was cut back by 5 bases and J by 3 bases. Germline CDR1 and CDR2: DFQATT and SNEGSKA (reference sequence). The CDR3 loop is CSAVAGGHYEQYF. CDR3 in DNA: TGCAGTGCTGTAGCGGGAGGTCACTACGAGCAGTACTTC.

A few counts support this clonotype. The chain links TRBV12-3 or TRBV12-4 to TRBJ2-3; TRBD2 matches at 9 bases. The trim removed 7 bases at V and 1 base at J, leaving 3 bases unmatched. The CDR3 has 14 residues. The CDR3 DNA is TGTGCCAGCAAGGTAGCGGGAGGCACAGATACGCAGTATTTT. As protein: CASKVAGGTDTQYF.